One sample yielded the 32 T cell receptor beta chains listed below, sequenced in a study of blood T cell repertoires in COVID-19 (dated by TCRdb to 2018 to 2020). The library was prepared using the immunoSEQ multiplex PCR assay. This is the immuneACCESS table as TCRdb keeps it, with only in-frame sequences that have V and J called. A part of the clones is gone; compared with another copy, unresolved V genes explain less than half, and the rest is unexplained. The sample table lists roughly 330,000 clones, around 87% of them with a count of one. Of the sample, approximately 5% falls within the top ten clones. Sequencing used PBMCs or T cells enriched from blood (not recorded which). Receptor source: a woman aged 25 to 39 who had recovered from COVID-19.

J is TRBJ1-2 and V is TRBV5-6; D ambiguous. The CDR3 loop spans 15 amino acids. Germline CDR1 and CDR2: SGHDT and YYEEEE. Trimming removed 4 bases at V and 0 bases at J, with 13 bases between. The DNA of the CDR3 is TGTGCCAGCAGCACTCTGACACGAGCTAACTATGGCTACACCTTC. Translation: CASSTLTRANYGYTF.

Comment on this clone: Its ends do not fully match the called genes, so a read error is possible. The gene calls are TRBV2 and TRBJ1-5; no clear D. The CDR3 has 14 residues. CDR1 and CDR2 (germline): SNHLY, FYNNEI. The CDR3 protein is CASSEGSGNQPQHF. The CDR3 DNA reads TGTGCCAGCAGCGAAGGGTCAGGCAATCAGCCCCAGCATTTT.

The sample holds one count of this clone. The rearrangement joins TRBV5-5 to TRBJ1-5; D might be TRBD1 (6 bases). This CDR3 has 12 residues. Trimming took 5 bases from V and 5 from J, leaving 8 bases between them. Germline V gene data show CDR1 as SGHKS and CDR2 as YYEKEE (reference sequence). CDR3 residues: CASSEGDQPQHF. CDR3 bases: TGTGCCAGCAGTGAGGGGGATCAGCCCCAGCATTTT.

The chain employs TRBV19 and TRBJ2-2, with 10 nucleotides matching TRBD1. V shed 7 bases, J shed 6 bases, and the junction held 11 bases outside the gene matches. Germline V lookup: CDR1 LNHDA, CDR2 SQIVND (reference sequence). The CDR3 runs 16 residues. This CDR3 reads CASTNRDRGLPGELFF. The CDR3 DNA reads as TGTGCCAGTACCAACCGGGACAGGGGACTCCCCGGGGAGCTGTTTTTT. The full variable domain, in which reference TRBV19 and TRBJ2-2 provide the parts outside the CDR3, is DGGITQSPKYLFRKEGQNVTLSCEQNLNHDAMYWYRQDPGQGLRLIYYSQIVNDFQKGDIAEGYSVSREKKESFPLTVTSAQKNPTAFYLCASTNRDRGLPGELFFGEGSRLTVL.

Concerning this clone itself: Other DNA sequences from this sample encode an identical CDR3 as well. The J gene is TRBJ1-2, the V gene TRBV5-1; TRBD1 is a possible D gene (6 bases). Germline lookup yields CDR1 SGHRS and CDR2 YFSETQ. The CDR3 loop spans 14 amino acids. V lost 3 bases, J lost 2 bases, and 11 bases lay in between. The CDR3 is CASSSGQGNYGYTF. CDR3 DNA sequence: TGCGCCAGCAGCTCGGGCCAGGGGAACTATGGCTACACCTTC. Filled out from reference TRBV5-1 and TRBJ1-2, the complete variable domain reads KAGVTQTPRYLIKTRGQQVTLSCSPISGHRSVSWYQQTPGQGLQFLFEYFSETQRNKGNFPGRFSGRQFSNSRSEMNVSTLELGDSALYLCASSSGQGNYGYTFGSGTRLTVV.

The CDR3 region is CAISERDRGPTEAFF. The CDR3 region has the DNA TGTGCCATCAGTGAGCGCGACAGGGGGCCCACTGAAGCTTTCTTT. This rearrangement joins TRBV10-3 to TRBJ1-1; 10 bases agree with TRBD1. The CDR3 consists of 15 residues. In germline, CDR1 is ENHRY, CDR2 SYGVKD. J lost 4 bases, V lost 2 bases, and 4 bases had no gene match.

This clone appeared a single time. The chain joins TRBV5-1 to TRBJ2-1; a possible D gene is TRBD2 (5 bases). V lost 0 bases to trimming and J lost 3 bases, with 16 bases between them. CDR1 is SGHRS, CDR2 YFSETQ, per germline. The CDR3 totals 17 residues. As DNA, the CDR3 is TGCGCCAGCAGCTTGGCCAATGGAGGTTGGGACTACAATGAGCAGTTCTTC. It translates to CASSLANGGWDYNEQFF.

J is TRBJ1-2 and V is TRBV9; D remains ambiguous. The V gene's germline CDR1 is SGDLS and CDR2 YYNGEE. This CDR3 spans 13 amino acids. The germline V and J ends were trimmed by 2 bases and 4 bases, with 9 bases remaining between them. CDR3: CASSVSDLYGYTF. The CDR3 bases are TGTGCCAGCAGCGTCTCAGATCTCTATGGCTACACCTTC.

V gene TRBV5-4 combines with J gene TRBJ2-3, with TRBD1 matching over 8 bases. This CDR3 has 15 residues. Germline CDR1 is SGHNT and CDR2 is YYREEE (reference sequence). J gave up 5 bases and V 7 bases, and 12 bases lay outside the gene matches. CDR3 protein: CASCLDRVQVDTQYF. CDR3 bases: TGTGCCAGCTGCCTGGACAGGGTTCAGGTAGATACGCAGTATTTT.

This rearrangement joins TRBV4-1 to TRBJ1-5; D perhaps matches TRBD1 (5 bases). The CDR3 totals 14 residues. Trimming took off 1 base at V and 11 bases at J, with 15 bases between the two ends. CDR1 and CDR2 (germline): MGHRA, YSYEKL. CDR3 sequence: CASSQGAGRGTQHF. The CDR3 bases are TGCGCCAGCAGCCAAGGGGCGGGTCGGGGGACCCAGCATTTT.

The chain recombines TRBV5-3 with TRBJ2-2; D not resolved. TRBV5-3 is noted as an ORF with a role that remains uncertain. The CDR3 covers 14 residues. Trimming took off 4 bases at V and 6 bases at J, with 13 bases between the two ends. In DNA, the CDR3 is TGTGCCAGAAGCGAATCGGTACGGGCCGGGGAGCTGTTTTTT. Its translation: CARSESVRAGELFF.

V gene TRBV18 combines with J gene TRBJ1-1; D remains unclear. CDR1 is KGHSH, CDR2 LQKENI, per germline. The V and J ends lost 1 base and 3 bases respectively, with 9 bases between them. The CDR3 loop spans 14 amino acids. The CDR3 DNA reads as TGTGCCAGCTCACCACGAGGGCGGGACACTGAAGCTTTCTTT. It yields the protein CASSPRGRDTEAFF.

Comment on this clone: Additional DNA sequences in this sample encode the identical CDR3. The chain has TRBV19 and TRBJ1-2, with a tentative D call TRBD1 (5 bases). This CDR3 has 13 amino acids. Trimming removed 5 bases at V and 1 base at J, with 8 bases between. Looked up from germline, CDR1 is LNHDA and CDR2 is SQIVND (reference sequence). The CDR3 loop is CASSPDSNYGYTF. The CDR3 DNA is TGTGCCAGTAGTCCCGACAGTAACTATGGCTACACCTTC.

This clone was seen just once. The chain employs TRBV5-1 and TRBJ1-6; TRBD1 aligns across 7 bases. Trimming took 4 bases from V and 10 from J; bases not matched to a gene: 14. Germline CDR1 and CDR2: SGHRS and YFSETQ. This CDR3 region has 16 residues. CDR3 sequence: CASSQDLDRVGSPLHF. In nucleotides, the CDR3 is TGCGCCAGCAGCCAGGACCTAGACAGGGTAGGGTCACCCCTCCACTTT.

The J gene is TRBJ1-2, the V gene TRBV5-8; D ambiguous. In germline, CDR1 is SGHTS, CDR2 YDEGEE. The length of the CDR3 is 12 residues. Trimming took 6 bases from V and 13 from J, leaving 19 bases between them. The CDR3 DNA sequence: TGTGCCAGCACCTACCTCGTCCTAGGTTCCACCTTC. Protein: CASTYLVLGSTF. Complete variable domain (other parts from reference TRBV5-8 and TRBJ1-2): EAGVTQSPTHLIKTRGQQATLRCSPISGHTSVYWYQQALGLGLQFLLWYDEGEERNRGNFPPRFSGRQFPNYSSELNVNALELEDSALYLCASTYLVLGSTFGSGTRLTVV.

J is TRBJ2-5 and V is TRBV7-6; maybe TRBD2 (6 bases). The CDR3 covers 18 residues. V dropped 5 bases and J dropped 0 bases, with 22 bases sitting between them. The V gene's germline CDR1 is SGHVS and CDR2 FNYEAQ. The CDR3 loop is CASSPLGGSGLYQETQYF. The CDR3, as DNA: TGTGCCAGCAGCCCACTTGGGGGTAGCGGACTATACCAAGAGACCCAGTACTTC.

This clone was recorded once. V and J are TRBV7-9 and TRBJ1-1, with a possible D match to TRBD1 (5 bases). With 10 bases removed from V and 5 bases from J, the gap between germline ends came to 14 bases. Germline V CDR1 and CDR2: SEHNR, FQNEAQ (reference sequence). The CDR3 runs to 12 residues. As DNA, the CDR3 is TGTGCCATCCAGGGTATGGGGACTGAAGCTTTCTTT. Translating it yields CAIQGMGTEAFF.

V and J are TRBV25-1 and TRBJ2-1; TRBD1 is a possible D gene (6 bases). Trimming took 6 bases from V and 14 from J, leaving 23 bases between them. The CDR3 is 14 residues long. The germline CDR1 and CDR2 sequences are MGHDK and SYGVNS. The chain's CDR3 is CASSVPFRTALKFF. In DNA, the CDR3 is TGTGCCAGCAGCGTTCCATTCCGGACAGCGTTAAAGTTCTTC.

Comment on this clone: This sample includes further DNA sequences coding for the same CDR3. The chain couples TRBV2 to TRBJ1-1; D possibly corresponds to TRBD1 (5 bases). Trimming shortened V by 6 bases and J by 0 bases, and 8 bases separated the two germline ends. The CDR3 extends over 13 amino acids. Germline CDR1 SNHLY, CDR2 FYNNEI. CDR3 in amino acids: CASSAGLNTEAFF. The CDR3 nucleotides are TGTGCCAGCAGCGCAGGGTTGAACACTGAAGCTTTCTTT.

The CDR3 nucleotides read TGTGCCAGCAGCCGAGATAACGGACAGGGGAACTATGGCTACACCTTC. Its protein is CASSRDNGQGNYGYTF. J is TRBJ1-2 and V is TRBV5-4, with 9 bases identical to TRBD1. Germline V gene lookup returns CDR1 SGHNT and CDR2 YYREEE (reference sequence). Trimming cost V 4 bases and J 2 bases; bases outside gene matches: 9. This CDR3 comprises 16 residues.

The chain combines TRBV2 with TRBJ2-5; 9 positions agree with TRBD2. The CDR3 is made up of 15 amino acids. V dropped 2 bases and J dropped 2; count of bases not matched to a gene: 3. Germline V gives CDR1 SNHLY, CDR2 FYNNEI. The CDR3, as DNA: TGTGCCAGCAGTGAACTAGCGGGACCACAAGAGACCCAGTACTTC. Translation gives CASSELAGPQETQYF. The variable domain in full, completed from reference TRBV2 and TRBJ2-5, reads EPEVTQTPSHQVTQMGQEVILRCVPISNHLYFYWYRQILGQKVEFLVSFYNNEISEKSEIFDDQFSVERPDGSNFTLKIRSTKLEDSAMYFCASSELAGPQETQYFGPGTRLLVL.

DNA for the CDR3: TGTGCCAGCAGACCCGGACAGGGTTACACCGGGGAGCTGTTTTTT. Protein product: CASRPGQGYTGELFF. The chain joins TRBV7-8 to TRBJ2-2; TRBD1 matches at 8 bases. The CDR3 is 15 amino acids. V was clipped by 6 bases and J by 3 bases; unmatched bases: 6. Germline V CDR1 and CDR2: SGHVS, FQNEAQ.

V gene TRBV10-2 combines with J gene TRBJ1-1; TRBD1 might be the D (5 bases). Germline V gives CDR1 WSHSY, CDR2 SAAADI. Deletions cut 9 bases from V and 3 bases from J, with 11 bases between. The CDR3 loop spans 12 amino acids. The CDR3 sequence: CASGGTYTEAFF. In DNA form, the CDR3 reads TGCGCCAGTGGCGGGACCTACACTGAAGCTTTCTTT.

This chain joins TRBV5-1 and TRBJ1-3; TRBD1 agrees at 7 bases. V trimming: 4 bases; J trimming: 0 bases; junction bases outside the gene matches: 13. The CDR3 runs 18 residues. Per the germline V gene, CDR1 is SGHRS and CDR2 is YFSETQ. The DNA for the CDR3 is TGCGCCAGCAGCCCGCTCCTACAGGGGATAGCCTCTGGAAACACCATATATTTT. It is translated as CASSPLLQGIASGNTIYF.

The rearrangement links TRBV29-1 to TRBJ1-1, with D possibly matching TRBD1 (5 bases). This CDR3 has 13 residues. Germline V gene lookup returns CDR1 SQVTM and CDR2 ANQGSEA. The germline V and J ends were trimmed by 6 bases and 1 base, with 12 bases remaining between them. As DNA, the CDR3 is TGCAGCGTGCGGCTGGGGGGGAACACTGAAGCTTTCTTT. This sequence encodes CSVRLGGNTEAFF. The full variable domain, with the rest looked up from reference TRBV29-1 and TRBJ1-1, is SAVISQKPSRDICQRGTSLTIQCQVDSQVTMMFWYRQQPGQSLTLIATANQGSEATYESGFVIDKFPISRPNLTFSTLTVSNMSPEDSSIYLCSVRLGGNTEAFFGQGTRLTVV.

This clone has only one observation. The chain carries TRBV6-1 and TRBJ1-2; 7 bases are a match to TRBD1. From germline, CDR1 is MNHNS and CDR2 SASEGT. The CDR3 has 15 amino acids. V lost 0 bases to trimming and J lost 4 bases; unmatched junction nucleotides: 5. CDR3 in amino acids: CASSEAGTAPYGYTF. The CDR3 DNA reads TGTGCCAGCAGTGAAGCGGGGACAGCCCCCTATGGCTACACCTTC.

V is TRBV10-2 and J is TRBJ2-5; 10 bases map to TRBD2. Germline loops: CDR1 WSHSY, CDR2 SAAADI. The CDR3 consists of 15 residues. Trimming removed 3 bases from V and 5 bases from J; junction bases left unmatched: 6. CDR3 nucleotide sequence: TGCGCCAGCAGTGAAGCGGGGGGGGCTGTGGAGACCCAGTACTTC. Amino acids: CASSEAGGAVETQYF.

The CDR3 DNA is TGTGCCAGCAGCCAAAGTTGGGGGGGGCTGGATTCACCCCTCCACTTT. This translates into CASSQSWGGLDSPLHF. The rearrangement uses TRBV3-1 (or the pseudogene TRBV3-2) and TRBJ1-6; TRBD1 might be the D (6 bases). Between the trimmed V and J ends, which lost 2 bases and 8 bases, there was a span of 16 bases. The CDR3 is 16 residues long. Looked up from germline, CDR1 is LGHDT and CDR2 is YNNKEL (reference sequence).

The V call is TRBV5-1, the J call TRBJ1-1; D unclear. The CDR3 has 14 amino acids. V was cut by 4 bases and J by 8 bases, with 18 bases left in between. Germline V gives CDR1 SGHRS, CDR2 YFSETQ. The CDR3 is CASSGRTEVEEAFF. DNA for the CDR3: TGCGCCAGCAGCGGCAGGACGGAGGTTGAAGAAGCTTTCTTT.

The chain has TRBV9 and TRBJ2-3; a possible D gene is TRBD2 (6 bases). Trimming pared 1 base from V and 1 base from J, leaving 19 bases between. The CDR3 has 18 residues. The germline V gene has CDR1 SGDLS and CDR2 YYNGEE. Written as DNA, the CDR3 is TGTGCCAGCAGCGTAAGCTTTTCGGCTAGCGTCGGCACAGATACGCAGTATTTT. This translates into CASSVSFSASVGTDTQYF. The whole variable domain, remainder taken from reference TRBV9 and TRBJ2-3, is DSGVTQTPKHLITATGQRVTLRCSPRSGDLSVYWYQQSLDQGLQFLIQYYNGEERAKGNILERFSAQQFPDLHSELNLSSLELGDSALYFCASSVSFSASVGTDTQYFGPGTRLTVL.

The rearrangement joins TRBV27 to TRBJ2-7, with a tentative D call TRBD2 (7 bases). This CDR3 has 14 amino acids. The germline CDR1 and CDR2 sequences are MNHEY and SMNVEV (reference sequence). V lost 4 bases, J lost 3 bases, and 13 bases lay in between. DNA of the CDR3: TGTGCCAGCAGTTGGGCGGGGGCCAACTACGAGCAGTACTTC. Its translation is CASSWAGANYEQYF.

The rearrangement joins TRBV24-1 to TRBJ2-5; D may be TRBD1 (6 bases). V lost 4 bases to trimming and J lost 0 bases, with 8 bases between them. Germline V lookup: CDR1 KGHDR, CDR2 SFDVKD. The CDR3 extends over 14 amino acids. The CDR3 DNA is TGTGCCACCAGTGAACAGGGCCACCAAGAGACCCAGTACTTC. Translating gives CATSEQGHQETQYF.